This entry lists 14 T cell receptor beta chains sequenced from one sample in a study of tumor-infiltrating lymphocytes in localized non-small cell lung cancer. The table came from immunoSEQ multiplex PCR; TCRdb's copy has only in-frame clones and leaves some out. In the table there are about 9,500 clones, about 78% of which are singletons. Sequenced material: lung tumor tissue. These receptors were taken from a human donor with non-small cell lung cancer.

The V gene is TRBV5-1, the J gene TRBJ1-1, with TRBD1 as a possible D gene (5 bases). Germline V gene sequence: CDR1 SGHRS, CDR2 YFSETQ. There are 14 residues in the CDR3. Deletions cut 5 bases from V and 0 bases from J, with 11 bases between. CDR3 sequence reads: CASRLDTMNTEAFF. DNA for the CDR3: TGCGCCAGCAGACTGGACACTATGAACACTGAAGCTTTCTTT.

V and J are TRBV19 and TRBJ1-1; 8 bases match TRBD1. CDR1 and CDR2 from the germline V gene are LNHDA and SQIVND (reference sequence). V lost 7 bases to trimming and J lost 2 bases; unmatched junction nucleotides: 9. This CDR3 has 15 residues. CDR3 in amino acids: CASTLDREKNTEAFF. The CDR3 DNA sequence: TGTGCCAGTACCCTGGACAGGGAGAAAAACACTGAAGCTTTCTTT.

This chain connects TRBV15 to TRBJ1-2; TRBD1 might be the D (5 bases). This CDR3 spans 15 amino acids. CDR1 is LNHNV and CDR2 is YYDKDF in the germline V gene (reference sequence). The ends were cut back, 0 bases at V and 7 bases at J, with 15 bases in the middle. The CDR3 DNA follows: TGTGCCACCAGCAGAGATTTCGAAGGGAGGGGTGGCTACACCTTC. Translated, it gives CATSRDFEGRGGYTF.

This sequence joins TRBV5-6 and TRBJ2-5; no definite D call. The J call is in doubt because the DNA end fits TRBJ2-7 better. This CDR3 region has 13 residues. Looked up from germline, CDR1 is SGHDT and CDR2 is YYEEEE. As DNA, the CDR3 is TGTGCCAGCAGGGTTTGGGCTAGAGACGAGCAGTACTTC. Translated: CASRVWARDEQYF.

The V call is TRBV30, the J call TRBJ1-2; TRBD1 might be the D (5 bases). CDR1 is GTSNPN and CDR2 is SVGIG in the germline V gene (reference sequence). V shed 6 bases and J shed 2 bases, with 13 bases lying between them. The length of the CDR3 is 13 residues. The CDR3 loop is CACPYEGNYGYTF. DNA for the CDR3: TGTGCCTGCCCCTACGAGGGGAACTATGGCTACACCTTC.

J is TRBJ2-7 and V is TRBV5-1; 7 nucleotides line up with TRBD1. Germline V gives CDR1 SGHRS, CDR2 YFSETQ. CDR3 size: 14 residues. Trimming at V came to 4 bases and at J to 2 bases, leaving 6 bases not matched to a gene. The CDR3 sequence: CASSLTGSPYEQYF. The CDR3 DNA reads TGCGCCAGCAGCCTGACAGGGTCCCCCTACGAGCAGTACTTC.

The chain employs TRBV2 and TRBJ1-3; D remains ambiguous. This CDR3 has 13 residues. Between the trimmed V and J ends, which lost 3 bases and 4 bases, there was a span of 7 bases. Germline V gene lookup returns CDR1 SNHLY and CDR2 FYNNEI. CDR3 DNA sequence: TGTGCCAGCAGTGAGTGGATAGGAAACACCATATATTTT. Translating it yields CASSEWIGNTIYF.

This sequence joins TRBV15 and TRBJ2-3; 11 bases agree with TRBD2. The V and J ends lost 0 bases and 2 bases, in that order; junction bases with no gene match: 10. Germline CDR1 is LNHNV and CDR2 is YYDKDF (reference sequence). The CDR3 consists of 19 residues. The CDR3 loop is CATSRDGVAGGPSTDTQYF. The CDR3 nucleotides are TGTGCCACCAGCAGAGATGGGGTAGCGGGAGGGCCCTCCACAGATACGCAGTATTTT.

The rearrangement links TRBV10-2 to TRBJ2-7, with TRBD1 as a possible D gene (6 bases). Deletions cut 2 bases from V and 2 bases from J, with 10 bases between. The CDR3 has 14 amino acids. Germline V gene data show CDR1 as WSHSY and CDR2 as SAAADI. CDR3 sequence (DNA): TGCGCCAGCAGTGAGGGACAGAACCCCTACGAGCAGTACTTC. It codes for CASSEGQNPYEQYF.

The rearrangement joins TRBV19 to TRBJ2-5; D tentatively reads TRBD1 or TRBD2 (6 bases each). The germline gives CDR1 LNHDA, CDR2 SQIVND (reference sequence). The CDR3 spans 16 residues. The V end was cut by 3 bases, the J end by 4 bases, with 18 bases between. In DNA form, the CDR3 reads TGTGCCAGTAGTATTGGGGGCGCGGGGCCCGGAGAGACCCAGTACTTC. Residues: CASSIGGAGPGETQYF.

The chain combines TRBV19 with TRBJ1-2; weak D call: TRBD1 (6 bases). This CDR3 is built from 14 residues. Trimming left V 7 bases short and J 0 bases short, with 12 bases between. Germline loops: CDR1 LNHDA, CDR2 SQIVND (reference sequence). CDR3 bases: TGTGCCAGTACTTGGGACATTCCTAACTATGGCTACACCTTC. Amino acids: CASTWDIPNYGYTF.

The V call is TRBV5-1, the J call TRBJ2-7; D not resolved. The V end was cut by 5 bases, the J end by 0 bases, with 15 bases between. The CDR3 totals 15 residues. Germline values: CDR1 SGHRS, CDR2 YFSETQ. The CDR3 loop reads CASRPQGSSSYEQYF. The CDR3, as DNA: TGCGCCAGCAGACCGCAAGGCAGCAGCTCCTACGAGCAGTACTTC.

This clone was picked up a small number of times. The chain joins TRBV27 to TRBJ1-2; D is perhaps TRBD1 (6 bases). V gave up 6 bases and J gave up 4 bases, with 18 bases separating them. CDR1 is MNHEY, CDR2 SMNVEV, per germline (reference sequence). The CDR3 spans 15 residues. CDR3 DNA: TGTGCCAGCAGGCCTAGGGGGGGGCAGGGCTATGGCTACACCTTC. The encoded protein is CASRPRGGQGYGYTF.

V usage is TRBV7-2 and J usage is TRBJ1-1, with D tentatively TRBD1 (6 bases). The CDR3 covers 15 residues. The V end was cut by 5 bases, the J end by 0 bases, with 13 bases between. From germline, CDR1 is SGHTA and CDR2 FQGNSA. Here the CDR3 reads CASSPGHSMNTEAFF. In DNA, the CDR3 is TGTGCCAGCAGCCCGGGACACTCCATGAACACTGAAGCTTTCTTT.